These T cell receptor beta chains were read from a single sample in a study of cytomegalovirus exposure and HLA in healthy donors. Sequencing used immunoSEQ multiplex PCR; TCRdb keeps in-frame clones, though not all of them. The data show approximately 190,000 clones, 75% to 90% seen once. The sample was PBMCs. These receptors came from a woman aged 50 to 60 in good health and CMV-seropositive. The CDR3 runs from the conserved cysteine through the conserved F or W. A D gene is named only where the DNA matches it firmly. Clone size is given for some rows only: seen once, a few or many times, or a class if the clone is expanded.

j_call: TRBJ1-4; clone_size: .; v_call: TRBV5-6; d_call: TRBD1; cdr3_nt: TGTGCCAGCAGCAAAGGGACAGGGCCTGGAAAACTGTTTTTT; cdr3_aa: CASSKGTGPGKLFF
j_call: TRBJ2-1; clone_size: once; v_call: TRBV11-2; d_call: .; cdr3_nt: TGTGCCAGCAGCTTATGGGTAGGGGGCTACAATGAGCAGTTCTTC; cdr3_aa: CASSLWVGGYNEQFF
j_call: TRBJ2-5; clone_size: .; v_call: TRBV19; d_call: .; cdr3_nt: TGTGCCAGTAGTATGTTACGGTGGGAGTCGACCCAGTACTTC; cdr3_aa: CASSMLRWESTQYF
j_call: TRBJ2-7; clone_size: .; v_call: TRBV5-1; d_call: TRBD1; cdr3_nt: TGCGCCAGCAGCTTGACCGGACAGGGGCGGGACGAGCAGTACTTC; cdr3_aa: CASSLTGQGRDEQYF
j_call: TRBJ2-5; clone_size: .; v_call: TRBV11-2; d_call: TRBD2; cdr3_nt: TGTGCCAGCAGCCGTAGGGCGGGAGGGGGTGAGACCCAGTACTTC; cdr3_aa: CASSRRAGGGETQYF
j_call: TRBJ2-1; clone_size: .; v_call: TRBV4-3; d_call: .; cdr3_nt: TGCGCCAGCAGCCAAGATGTCCCAATCTCCTACAATGAGCAGTTCTTC; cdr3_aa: CASSQDVPISYNEQFF
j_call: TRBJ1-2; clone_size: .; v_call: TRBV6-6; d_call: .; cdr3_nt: TGTGCCAGCAGTTACAGTTTGGGCGCCGGGGGAAATGGCTACACCTTC; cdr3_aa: CASSYSLGAGGNGYTF
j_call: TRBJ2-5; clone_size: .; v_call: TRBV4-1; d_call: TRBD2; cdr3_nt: TGCGCCAGCAGCTTAAATAGCGGGGGGTACTCCTCTCGGACCCAGTACTTC; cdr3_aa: CASSLNSGGYSSRTQYF
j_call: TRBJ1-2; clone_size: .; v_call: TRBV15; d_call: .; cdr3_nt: TGTGCCACCAGCACATCAGGGGCCTATGGCTACACCTTC; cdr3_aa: CATSTSGAYGYTF
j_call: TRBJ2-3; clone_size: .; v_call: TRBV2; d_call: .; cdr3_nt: TGTGCCAGCAGTGGGATCGGGAGTACGCAGTATTTT; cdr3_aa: CASSGIGSTQYF
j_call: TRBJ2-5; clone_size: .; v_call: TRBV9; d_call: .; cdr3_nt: TGTGCCAGCGCCGGGGTCCAAGAGACCCAGTACTTC; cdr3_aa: CASAGVQETQYF
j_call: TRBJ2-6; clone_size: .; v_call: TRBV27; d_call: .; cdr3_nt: TGTGCCAGCAGTTTAGGGGGGGGCGGGGCCAACGTCCTGACTTTC; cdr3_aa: CASSLGGGGANVLTF
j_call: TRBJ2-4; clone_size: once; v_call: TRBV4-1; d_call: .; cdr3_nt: TGCGCCAGCAGCCAAGATGGGACATCGGGTGGAAACATTCAGTACTTC; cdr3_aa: CASSQDGTSGGNIQYF
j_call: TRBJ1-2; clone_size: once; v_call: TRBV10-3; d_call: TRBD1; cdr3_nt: TGTGCCATCAGTCCGGGACAGGGGGCCTTTGGCTACACCTTC; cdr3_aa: CAISPGQGAFGYTF
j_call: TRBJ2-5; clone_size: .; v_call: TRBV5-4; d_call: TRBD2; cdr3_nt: TGTGCCAGCAGCACGGGACTAGCGGGAGAGGGGCGGACCCAGTACTTC; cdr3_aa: CASSTGLAGEGRTQYF
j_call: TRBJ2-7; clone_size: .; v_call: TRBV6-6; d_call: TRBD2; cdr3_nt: TGTGCCAGCAGTTACTCGAGCGGGGGGGCGGGCGAGCAGTACTTC; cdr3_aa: CASSYSSGGAGEQYF
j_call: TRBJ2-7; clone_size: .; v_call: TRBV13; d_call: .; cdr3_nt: TGTGCCAGCAGCTCGGAGGAGGGCGGAGAGCAGTACTTC; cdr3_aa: CASSSEEGGEQYF
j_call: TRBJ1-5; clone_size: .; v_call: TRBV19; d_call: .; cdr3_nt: TGTGCCAGTAGTATAGGTGGGGGGCAGCCCCAGCATTTT; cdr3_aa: CASSIGGGQPQHF
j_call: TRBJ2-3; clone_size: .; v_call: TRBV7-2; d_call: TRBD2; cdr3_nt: TGTGCCAGCTCCCCCCGATGGCGGGGGGGTAACACAGATACGCAGTATTTT; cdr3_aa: CASSPRWRGGNTDTQYF
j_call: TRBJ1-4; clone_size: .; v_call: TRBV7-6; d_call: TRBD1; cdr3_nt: TGTGCCAGCAGCTTAGTATCCAGGGGGGATGCAACTAATGAAAAACTGTTTTTT; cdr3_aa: CASSLVSRGDATNEKLFF
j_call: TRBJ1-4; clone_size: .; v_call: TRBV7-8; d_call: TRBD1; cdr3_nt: TGTGCCAGCAGCCCAGGACAGGGATATAATGAAAAACTGTTTTTT; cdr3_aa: CASSPGQGYNEKLFF
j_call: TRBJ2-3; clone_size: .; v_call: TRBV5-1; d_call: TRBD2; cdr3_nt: TGCGCCAGCAGTTTGGGACTAGCGGGGGGCCTATACACAGATACGCAGTATTTT; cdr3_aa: CASSLGLAGGLYTDTQYF
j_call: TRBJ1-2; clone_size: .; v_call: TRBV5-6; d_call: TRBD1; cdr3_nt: TGTGCCAGCAGCTTCCGGGACAGGGATGCGAATGGCTACACCTTC; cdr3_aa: CASSFRDRDANGYTF
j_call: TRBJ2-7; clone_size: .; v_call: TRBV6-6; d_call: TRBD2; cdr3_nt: TGTGCCAGCAGTTACGGGACTAGATACGAGCAGTACTTC; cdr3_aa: CASSYGTRYEQYF
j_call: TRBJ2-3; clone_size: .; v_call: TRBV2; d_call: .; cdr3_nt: TGTGCCAGCAGCGGGGTCCAGGATACGCAGTATTTT; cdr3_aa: CASSGVQDTQYF
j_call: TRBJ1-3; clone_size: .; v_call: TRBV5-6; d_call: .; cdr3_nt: TGTGCCAGCAGCTCGACAGGAAACACCATATATTTT; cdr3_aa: CASSSTGNTIYF
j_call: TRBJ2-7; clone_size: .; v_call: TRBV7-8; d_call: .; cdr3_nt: TGTGCCAGCAGCTTAAAACCTCTAGCTCGATACGAGCAGTACTTC; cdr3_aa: CASSLKPLARYEQYF
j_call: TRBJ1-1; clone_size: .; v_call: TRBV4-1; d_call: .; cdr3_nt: TGCGCCAGCAGCGACCGCTCTGGGGGCCCCGGACGTGAAGCTTTCTTT; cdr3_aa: CASSDRSGGPGREAFF
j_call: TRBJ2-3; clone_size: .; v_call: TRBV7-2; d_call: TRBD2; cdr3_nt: TGTGCCAGCAGCTTTGGACTAGCGGGTTACACAGATACGCAGTATTTT; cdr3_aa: CASSFGLAGYTDTQYF
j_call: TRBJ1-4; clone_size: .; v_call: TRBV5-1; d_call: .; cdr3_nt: TGCGCCAGCAGTAGGCAGGGGACTAATGAAAAACTGTTTTTT; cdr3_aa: CASSRQGTNEKLFF
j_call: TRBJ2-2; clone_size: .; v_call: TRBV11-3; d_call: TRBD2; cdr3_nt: TGTGCCAGCAGTCTCCTGTCGACTAGCGACTACACCGGGGAGCTGTTTTTT; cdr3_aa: CASSLLSTSDYTGELFF
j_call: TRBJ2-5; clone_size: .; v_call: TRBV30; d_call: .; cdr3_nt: TGTGCCTGGAGTGCCCTGTTTGAGACCCAGTACTTC; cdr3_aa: CAWSALFETQYF
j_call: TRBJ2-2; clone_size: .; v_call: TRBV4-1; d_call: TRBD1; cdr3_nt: TGCGCCAGCAGCCAGAGCCCAGGACAGGCGTGGGGCACCGGGGAGCTGTTTTTT; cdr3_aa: CASSQSPGQAWGTGELFF
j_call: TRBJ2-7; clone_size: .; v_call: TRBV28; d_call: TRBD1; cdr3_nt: TGTGCCAGCAGCCTAAATACAGGGGACTACGAGCAGTACTTC; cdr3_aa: CASSLNTGDYEQYF
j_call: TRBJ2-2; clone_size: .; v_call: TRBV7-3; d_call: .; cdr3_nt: TGTGCCAGCAGCTTAACTAGCGCTAACACCGGGGAGCTGTTTTTT; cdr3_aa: CASSLTSANTGELFF
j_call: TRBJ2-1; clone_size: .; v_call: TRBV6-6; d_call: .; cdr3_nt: TGTGCCAGCAGTCTCCCGGGCCCAGGGAATGAGCAGTTCTTC; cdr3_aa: CASSLPGPGNEQFF
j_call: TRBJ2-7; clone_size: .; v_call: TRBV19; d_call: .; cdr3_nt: TGTGCCAGTGCTAGACAGGTTAGCTCCTACGAGCAGTACTTC; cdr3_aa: CASARQVSSYEQYF
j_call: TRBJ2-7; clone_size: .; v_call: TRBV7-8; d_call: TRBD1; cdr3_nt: TGTGCCAGCAGCCCCCGACAGGGAATGGTGGCCTACGAGCAGTACTTC; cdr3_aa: CASSPRQGMVAYEQYF
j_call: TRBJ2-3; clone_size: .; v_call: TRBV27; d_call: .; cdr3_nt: TGTGCCAGCTCCCCCGGGGTTGGGAGCCCTTCGCATTTT; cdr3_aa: CASSPGVGSPSHF
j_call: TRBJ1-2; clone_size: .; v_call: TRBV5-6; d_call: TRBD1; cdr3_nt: TGTGCCAGCAGCTTGGGGACAGGGGGGAATGGCTACACCTTC; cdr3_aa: CASSLGTGGNGYTF
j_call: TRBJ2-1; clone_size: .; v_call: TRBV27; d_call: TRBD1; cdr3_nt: TGTGCCAGCAACCCCGGGACAGCTTACAATGAGCAGTTCTTC; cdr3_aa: CASNPGTAYNEQFF
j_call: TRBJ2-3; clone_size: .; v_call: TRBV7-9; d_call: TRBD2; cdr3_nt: TGTTCCAGCAGCTTAGAACTAGCGGGCACAGATACGCAGTATTTT; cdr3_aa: CSSSLELAGTDTQYF
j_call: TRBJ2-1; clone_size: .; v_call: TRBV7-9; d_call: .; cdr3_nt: TGTGCCAGCAGCCCCGGCGGTAGCTTCTACAATGAGCAGTTCTTC; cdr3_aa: CASSPGGSFYNEQFF
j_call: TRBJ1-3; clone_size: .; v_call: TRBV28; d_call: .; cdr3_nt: TGTGCCAGCAGTTTATGGGCAATTGAACCAAACACCATATATTTT; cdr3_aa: CASSLWAIEPNTIYF
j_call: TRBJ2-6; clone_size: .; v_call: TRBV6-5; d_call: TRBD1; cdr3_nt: TGTGCCAGCAGTTACTCAGGGGGCTCTGGGGCCAACGGCCTGACTTTC; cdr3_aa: CASSYSGGSGANGLTF
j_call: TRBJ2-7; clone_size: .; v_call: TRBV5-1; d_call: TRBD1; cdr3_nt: TGCGCCAGCAGCCCACGCCGGGACAGTGTTTACGAGCAGTACTTC; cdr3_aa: CASSPRRDSVYEQYF
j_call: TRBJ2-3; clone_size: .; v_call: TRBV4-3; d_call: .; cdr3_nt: TGCGCCAGCAGCCAAGAGTGGGGCGGGGCGACGTCCACAGATACGCAGTATTTT; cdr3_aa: CASSQEWGGATSTDTQYF